This entry lists 2 T cell receptor beta chains sequenced from one sample in a study of beta chain features in type 1 diabetes. Antigens for these TCRs are unknown. Points from the study as a whole: Patients with Type 1 diabetes showed moderately but significantly shorter TCRB CDR3s in all four CD4+ subsets.

As every portion of the isolated RNA was reverse transcribed, the sequencing read expressed TCRB transcripts. Measured with immunoSEQ multiplex PCR; TCRdb has only the in-frame clones, and not every one. Of about 340,000 clones listed, approximately 9.7% are singletons. Input material: central memory CD4+ T cells from blood. Source of these receptors: a man younger than 40 with type 1 diabetes.

This clone was seen a handful of times. V gene TRBV7-9 combines with J gene TRBJ2-3; 12 bases align to TRBD2. The CDR3 runs 15 residues. Unmatched junction bases numbered 4, after V lost 5 bases and J lost 4 bases. In germline, CDR1 is SEHNR, CDR2 FQNEAQ (reference sequence). This CDR3 is CASSRLAGAADTQYF. DNA for the CDR3: TGTGCCAGCAGCCGACTAGCGGGGGCCGCAGATACGCAGTATTTT.

The chain joins TRBV4-1 to TRBJ1-4; 7 nucleotides line up with TRBD1. CDR3 length equals 15 residues. Trimming took 4 bases from V and 0 from J; bases not matched to a gene: 2. Germline V gene sequence: CDR1 MGHRA, CDR2 YSYEKL. In DNA form, the CDR3 reads TGCGCCAGCAGCCGTCAGGGGGCAACTAATGAAAAACTGTTTTTT. Protein sequence: CASSRQGATNEKLFF.